This TCR beta chain was found in a study of T cell responses to AZD1222 COVID-19 vaccine. Study conclusions and caveats: Nearly half of spike-specific TCRs reportedly target variant regions that are unmutated in the B.1.351 and B.1.1.7 variants.

The protocol was immunoSEQ multiplex PCR, while the TCRdb copy is restricted to in-frame clones and leaves out a portion. Of about 140,000 clones in the sample, 80% to 95% were seen once. CDR1 and CDR2 from the germline V gene are LNHDA and SQIVND (reference sequence). V lost 4 bases and J lost 3; bases outside the gene matches: 6. This CDR3 has 15 residues. Remarks on this clone: What it recognizes is unknown.

The sequencing here drew on peripheral blood, taken on day 0 of AZD1222 vaccination. The chain uses TRBV19 and TRBJ2-1, with TRBD2 matching 7 bases. This TCR derives from an adult in good health. The CDR3 DNA sequence: TGTGCCAGTAGTAGAGCGGGGCCACTCTACAATGAGCAGTTCTTC. This encodes CASSRAGPLYNEQFF. Supplemented by reference TRBV19 and TRBJ2-1, the full variable domain reads DGGITQSPKYLFRKEGQNVTLSCEQNLNHDAMYWYRQDPGQGLRLIYYSQIVNDFQKGDIAEGYSVSREKKESFPLTVTSAQKNPTAFYLCASSRAGPLYNEQFFGPGTRLTVL.